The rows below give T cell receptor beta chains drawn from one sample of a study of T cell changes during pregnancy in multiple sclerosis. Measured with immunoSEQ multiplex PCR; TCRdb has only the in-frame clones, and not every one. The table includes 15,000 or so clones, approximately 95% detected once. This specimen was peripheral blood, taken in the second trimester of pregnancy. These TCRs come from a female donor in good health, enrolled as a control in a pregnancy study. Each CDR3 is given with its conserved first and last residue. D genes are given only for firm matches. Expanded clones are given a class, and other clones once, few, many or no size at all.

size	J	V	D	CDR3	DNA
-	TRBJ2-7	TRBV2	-	CASTGDSYEQYF	TGTGCCAGCACAGGGGATTCCTACGAGCAGTACTTC
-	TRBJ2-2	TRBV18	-	CASSPPSANTGELFF	TGTGCCAGCTCACCACCGTCGGCGAACACCGGGGAGCTGTTTTTT
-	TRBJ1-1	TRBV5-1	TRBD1	CASSLGGQGGAFF	TGCGCCAGCAGCTTGGGGGGGCAGGGGGGAGCTTTCTTT
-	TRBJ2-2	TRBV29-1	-	CSAYRNTGELFF	TGCAGCGCGTACAGGAACACCGGGGAGCTGTTTTTT
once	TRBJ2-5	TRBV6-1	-	CASNWSPGVGETQYF	TGTGCCAGCAACTGGTCGCCGGGGGTTGGAGAGACCCAGTACTTC
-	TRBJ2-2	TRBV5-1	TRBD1	CASSLGQGHPGELFF	TGCGCCAGCAGCTTGGGACAGGGTCATCCCGGGGAGCTGTTTTTT
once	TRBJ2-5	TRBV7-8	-	CASSLARAGGETQYF	TGTGCCAGCAGCTTAGCGAGGGCAGGTGGCGAGACCCAGTACTTC
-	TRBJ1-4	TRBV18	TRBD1	CASSPSQGRTNEKLFF	TGTGCCAGCTCACCTTCACAGGGGAGAACTAATGAAAAACTGTTTTTT
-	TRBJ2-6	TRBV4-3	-	CASSQDLSGANVLTF	TGCGCCAGCAGCCAAGATCTCTCTGGGGCCAACGTCCTGACTTTC
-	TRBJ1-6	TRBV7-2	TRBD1	CASSWTGPSNSPLHF	TGTGCCAGCAGTTGGACAGGGCCGTCGAATTCACCCCTCCACTTT
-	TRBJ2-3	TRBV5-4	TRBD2	CASSSDQGAGGLSSTDTQYF	TGTGCCAGCAGCTCCGATCAGGGAGCGGGGGGCCTTAGTAGCACAGATACGCAGTATTTT
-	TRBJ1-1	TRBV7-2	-	CASSLSREAEAFF	TGTGCCAGCAGCTTATCCAGGGAGGCTGAAGCTTTCTTT
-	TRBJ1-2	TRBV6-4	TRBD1	CASSDMAGTGSYTF	TGTGCCAGCAGTGATATGGCCGGGACAGGGAGCTACACCTTC
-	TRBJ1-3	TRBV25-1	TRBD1	CASSDWTGPGNTIYF	TGTGCCAGCAGTGACTGGACAGGTCCTGGAAACACCATATATTTT
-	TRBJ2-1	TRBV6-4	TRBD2	CASSDSLAGNNEQFF	TGTGCCAGCAGTGACTCACTAGCGGGAAACAATGAGCAGTTCTTC
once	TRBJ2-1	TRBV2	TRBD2	CASLAGPTPREKEQFF	TGTGCCAGTCTAGCGGGACCCACTCCCCGTGAGAAGGAGCAGTTCTTC
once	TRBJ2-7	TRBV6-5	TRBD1	CASSYGQDSYEQYF	TGTGCCAGCAGTTACGGACAGGATTCCTACGAGCAGTACTTC
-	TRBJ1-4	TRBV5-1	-	CASSLDPGTYNEKLFF	TGCGCCAGCAGCTTGGACCCCGGGACATATAATGAAAAACTGTTTTTT
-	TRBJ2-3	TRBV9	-	CASSPLQGLTDTQYF	TGTGCCAGCAGCCCATTACAGGGTTTAACAGATACGCAGTATTTT
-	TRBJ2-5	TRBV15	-	CATSPGVPGTQYF	TGTGCCACCAGCCCGGGGGTCCCCGGGACCCAGTACTTC
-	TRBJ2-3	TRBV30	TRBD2	CAWSTSGGVGTQYF	TGTGCCTGGAGCACTAGCGGGGGGGTAGGGACGCAGTATTTT
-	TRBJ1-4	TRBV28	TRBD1	CAIKTGTANEKLFF	TGTGCCATTAAGACAGGGACGGCTAATGAAAAACTGTTTTTT
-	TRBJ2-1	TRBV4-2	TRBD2	CASSQVVAGGVYEQFF	TGTGCCAGCAGCCAAGTGGTAGCGGGAGGCGTATATGAGCAGTTCTTC
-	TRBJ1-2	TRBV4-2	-	CASSHPSDSRDNYGYTF	TGTGCCAGCAGCCATCCCTCGGACAGCCGGGATAACTATGGCTACACCTTC
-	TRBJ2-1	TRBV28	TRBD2	CASRSSTGTSGRALFEFF	TGTGCCAGCAGATCCTCCACAGGGACTAGCGGGAGGGCCTTATTTGAGTTCTTC
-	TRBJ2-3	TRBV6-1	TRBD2	CASSDSSGGPDTQYF	TGTGCCAGCAGTGATTCTAGCGGGGGGCCAGATACGCAGTATTTT
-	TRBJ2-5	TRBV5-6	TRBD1	CASSSIQGEETQYF	TGTGCCAGCAGCTCTATACAGGGGGAAGAGACCCAGTACTTC
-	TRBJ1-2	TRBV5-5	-	CASSSEVGQPLSGYTF	TGTGCCAGCAGCTCAGAGGTCGGACAGCCTCTTTCTGGCTACACCTTC
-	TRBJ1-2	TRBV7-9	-	CASSLSGLNGYGYTF	TGTGCCAGCAGCCTCTCCGGGTTAAACGGATATGGCTACACCTTC
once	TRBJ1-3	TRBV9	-	CASRGVGNTIYF	TGTGCCAGCAGAGGGGTTGGAAACACCATATATTTT
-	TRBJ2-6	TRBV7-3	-	CASSLKGGTNSGANVLTF	TGTGCCAGCAGCTTAAAGGGGGGGACCAACTCTGGGGCCAACGTCCTGACTTTC